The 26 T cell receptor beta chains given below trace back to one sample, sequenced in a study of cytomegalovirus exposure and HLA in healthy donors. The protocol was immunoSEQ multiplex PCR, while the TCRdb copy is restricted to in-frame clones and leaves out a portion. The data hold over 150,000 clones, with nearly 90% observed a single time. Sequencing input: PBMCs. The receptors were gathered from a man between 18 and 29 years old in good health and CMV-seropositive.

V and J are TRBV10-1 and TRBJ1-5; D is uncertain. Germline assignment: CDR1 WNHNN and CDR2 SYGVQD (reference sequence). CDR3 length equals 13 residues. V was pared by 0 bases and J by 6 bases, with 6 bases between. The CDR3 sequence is CASSESIGQPQHF. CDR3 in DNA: TGCGCCAGCAGTGAGTCGATCGGTCAGCCCCAGCATTTT.

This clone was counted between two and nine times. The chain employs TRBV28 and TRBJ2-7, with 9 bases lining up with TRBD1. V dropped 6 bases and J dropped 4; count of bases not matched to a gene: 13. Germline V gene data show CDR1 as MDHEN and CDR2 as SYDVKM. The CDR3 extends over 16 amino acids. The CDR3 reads CASSINRDRVTYEQYF. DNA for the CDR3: TGTGCCAGCAGCATCAACCGGGACAGGGTGACTTACGAGCAGTACTTC.

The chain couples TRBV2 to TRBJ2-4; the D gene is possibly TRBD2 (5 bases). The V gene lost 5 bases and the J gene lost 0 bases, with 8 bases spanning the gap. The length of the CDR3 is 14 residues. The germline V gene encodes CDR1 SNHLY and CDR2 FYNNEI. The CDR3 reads CASSPGLAKNIQYF. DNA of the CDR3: TGTGCCAGCAGTCCTGGACTAGCCAAAAACATTCAGTACTTC.

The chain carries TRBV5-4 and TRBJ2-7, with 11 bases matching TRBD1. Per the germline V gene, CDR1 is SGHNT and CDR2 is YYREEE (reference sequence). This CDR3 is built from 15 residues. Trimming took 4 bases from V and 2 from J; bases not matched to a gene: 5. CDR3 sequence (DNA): TGTGCCAGCAGCCACGGACAGGGGGCGGCCTACGAGCAGTACTTC. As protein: CASSHGQGAAYEQYF.

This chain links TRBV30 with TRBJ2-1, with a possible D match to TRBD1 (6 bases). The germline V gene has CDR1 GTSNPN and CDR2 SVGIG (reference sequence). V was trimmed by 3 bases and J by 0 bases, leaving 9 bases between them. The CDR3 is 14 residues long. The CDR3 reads CAWRTGSSYNEQFF. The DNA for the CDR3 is TGTGCCTGGAGGACAGGAAGCTCCTACAATGAGCAGTTCTTC.

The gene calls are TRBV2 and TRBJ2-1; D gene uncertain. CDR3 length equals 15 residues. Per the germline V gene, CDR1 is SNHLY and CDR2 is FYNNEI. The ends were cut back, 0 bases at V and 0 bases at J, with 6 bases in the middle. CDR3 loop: CASSEAAGSYNEQFF. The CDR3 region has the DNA TGTGCCAGCAGTGAAGCGGCAGGCTCCTACAATGAGCAGTTCTTC. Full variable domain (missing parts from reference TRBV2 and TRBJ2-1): EPEVTQTPSHQVTQMGQEVILRCVPISNHLYFYWYRQILGQKVEFLVSFYNNEISEKSEIFDDQFSVERPDGSNFTLKIRSTKLEDSAMYFCASSEAAGSYNEQFFGPGTRLTVL.

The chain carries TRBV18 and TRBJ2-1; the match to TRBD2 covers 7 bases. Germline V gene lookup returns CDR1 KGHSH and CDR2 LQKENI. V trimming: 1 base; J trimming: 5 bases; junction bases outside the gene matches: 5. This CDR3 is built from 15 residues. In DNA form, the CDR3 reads TGTGCCAGCTCACCACAAAGCGGGGCGAACAATGAGCAGTTCTTC. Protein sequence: CASSPQSGANNEQFF.

This CDR3 reads CASSRDIGLYGYTF. CDR3 coding DNA: TGTGCCAGCAGCCGGGACATTGGTCTTTATGGCTACACCTTC. The chain carries TRBV2 and TRBJ1-2, with TRBD1 as a possible D gene (6 bases). CDR3 size: 14 residues. The V and J ends lost 6 bases and 5 bases respectively, with 16 bases between them. Germline V gives CDR1 SNHLY, CDR2 FYNNEI.

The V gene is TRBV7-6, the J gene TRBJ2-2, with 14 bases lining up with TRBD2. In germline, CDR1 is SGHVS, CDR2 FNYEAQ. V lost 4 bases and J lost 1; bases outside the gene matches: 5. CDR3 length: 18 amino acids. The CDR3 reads CASSWGLAGVGNTGELFF. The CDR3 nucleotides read TGTGCCAGCAGCTGGGGACTAGCGGGAGTGGGGAACACCGGGGAGCTGTTTTTT.

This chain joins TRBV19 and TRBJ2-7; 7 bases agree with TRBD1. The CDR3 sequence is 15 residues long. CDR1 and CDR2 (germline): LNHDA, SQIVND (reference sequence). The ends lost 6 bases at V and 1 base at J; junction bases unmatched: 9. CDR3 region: CASSPRAGGSYEQYF. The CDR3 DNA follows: TGTGCCAGTAGCCCCCGGGCAGGGGGTTCCTACGAGCAGTACTTC.

CDR3 nucleotides: TGTGCCAGCAGCTCCACAGGGGGAAGATATGGCTACACCTTC. Protein product: CASSSTGGRYGYTF. The rearrangement joins TRBV7-2 to TRBJ1-2; 8 positions match TRBD1. The CDR3 is 14 amino acids. V dropped 4 bases and J dropped 5; count of bases not matched to a gene: 6. CDR1 and CDR2 from the germline V gene are SGHTA and FQGNSA.

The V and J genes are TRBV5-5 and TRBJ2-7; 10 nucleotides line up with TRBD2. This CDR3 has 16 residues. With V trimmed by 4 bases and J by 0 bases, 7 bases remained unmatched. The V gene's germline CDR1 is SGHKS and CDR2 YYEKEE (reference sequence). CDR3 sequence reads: CASSLLRLAGSYEQYF. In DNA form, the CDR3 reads TGTGCCAGCAGCCTACTCCGACTAGCGGGCTCCTACGAGCAGTACTTC.

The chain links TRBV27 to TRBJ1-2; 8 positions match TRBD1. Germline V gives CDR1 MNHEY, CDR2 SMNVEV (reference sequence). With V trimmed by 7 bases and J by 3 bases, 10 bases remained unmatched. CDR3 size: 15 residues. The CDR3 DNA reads TGTGCCAGCAAACGAAGGACAGGGAGGGACTATGGCTACACCTTC. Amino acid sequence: CASKRRTGRDYGYTF.

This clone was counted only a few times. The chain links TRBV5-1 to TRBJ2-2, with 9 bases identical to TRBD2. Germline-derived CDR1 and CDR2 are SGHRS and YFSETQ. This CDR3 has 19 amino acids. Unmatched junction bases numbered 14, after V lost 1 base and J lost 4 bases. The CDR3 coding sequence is TGCGCCAGCAGCTTGAACGCAAATAGCGGGGGTAGGGGCACCGGGGAGCTGTTTTTT. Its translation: CASSLNANSGGRGTGELFF.

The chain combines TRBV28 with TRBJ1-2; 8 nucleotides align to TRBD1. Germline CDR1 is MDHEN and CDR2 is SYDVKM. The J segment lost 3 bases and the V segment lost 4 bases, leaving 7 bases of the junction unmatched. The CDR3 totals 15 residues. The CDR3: CASSSSQGGDYGYTF. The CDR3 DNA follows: TGTGCCAGCAGTTCGTCACAGGGGGGTGACTATGGCTACACCTTC.

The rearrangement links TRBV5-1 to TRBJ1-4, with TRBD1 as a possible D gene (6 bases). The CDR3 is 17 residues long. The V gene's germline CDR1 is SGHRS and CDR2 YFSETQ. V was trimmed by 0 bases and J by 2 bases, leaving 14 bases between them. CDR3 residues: CASSLARGGPTNEKLFF. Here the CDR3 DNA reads TGCGCCAGCAGCTTGGCCCGGGGGGGGCCGACTAATGAAAAACTGTTTTTT.

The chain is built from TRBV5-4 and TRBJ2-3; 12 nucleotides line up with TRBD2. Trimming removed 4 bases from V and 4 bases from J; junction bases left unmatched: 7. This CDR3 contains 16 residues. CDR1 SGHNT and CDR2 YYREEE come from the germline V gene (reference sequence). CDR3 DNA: TGTGCCAGCAGCGACCGACTAGCGGGAGTGGCAGATACGCAGTATTTT. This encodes CASSDRLAGVADTQYF. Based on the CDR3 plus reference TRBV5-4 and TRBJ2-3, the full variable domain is ETGVTQSPTHLIKTRGQQVTLRCSSQSGHNTVSWYQQALGQGPQFIFQYYREEENGRGNFPPRFSGLQFPNYSSELNVNALELDDSALYLCASSDRLAGVADTQYFGPGTRLTVL.

The CDR3 protein is CASSLGQAMNTGELFF. In nucleotides, the CDR3 is TGTGCCAGCAGCTTGGGACAGGCCATGAACACCGGGGAGCTGTTTTTT. V and J are TRBV5-5 and TRBJ2-2; possibly TRBD1 for D (6 bases). This CDR3 has 16 amino acids. Trimming cost V 0 bases and J 1 base, with 10 bases left between them. CDR1 is SGHKS, CDR2 YYEKEE, per germline (reference sequence).

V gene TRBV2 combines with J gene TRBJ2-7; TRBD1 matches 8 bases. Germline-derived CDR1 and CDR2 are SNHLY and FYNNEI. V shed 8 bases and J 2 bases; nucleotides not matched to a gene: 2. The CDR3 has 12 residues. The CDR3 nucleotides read TGTGCCAGCCTACAGGGGGCCTACGAGCAGTACTTC. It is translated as CASLQGAYEQYF.

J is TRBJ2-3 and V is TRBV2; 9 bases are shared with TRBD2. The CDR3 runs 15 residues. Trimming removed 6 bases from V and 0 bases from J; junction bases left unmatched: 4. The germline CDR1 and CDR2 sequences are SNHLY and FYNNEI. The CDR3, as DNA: TGTGCCAGCAGCCTAGCGGGAACTAGCACAGATACGCAGTATTTT. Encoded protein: CASSLAGTSTDTQYF.

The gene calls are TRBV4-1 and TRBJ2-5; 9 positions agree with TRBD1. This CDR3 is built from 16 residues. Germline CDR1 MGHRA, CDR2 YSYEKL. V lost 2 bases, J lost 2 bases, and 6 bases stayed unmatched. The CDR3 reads CASSQSQGAPQETQYF. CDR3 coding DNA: TGCGCCAGCAGCCAATCACAGGGGGCCCCTCAAGAGACCCAGTACTTC.

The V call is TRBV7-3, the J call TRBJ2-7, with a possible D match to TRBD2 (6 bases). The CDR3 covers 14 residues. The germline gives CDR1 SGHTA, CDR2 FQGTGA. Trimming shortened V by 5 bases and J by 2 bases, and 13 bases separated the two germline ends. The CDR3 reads CASSPGTSPYEQYF. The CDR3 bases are TGTGCCAGCAGCCCCGGGACTTCTCCCTACGAGCAGTACTTC.

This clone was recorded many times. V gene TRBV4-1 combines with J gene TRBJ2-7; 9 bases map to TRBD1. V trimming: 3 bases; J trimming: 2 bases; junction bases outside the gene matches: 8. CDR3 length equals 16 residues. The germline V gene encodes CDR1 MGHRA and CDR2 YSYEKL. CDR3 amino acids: CASSHPRDRDTYEQYF. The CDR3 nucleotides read TGCGCCAGCAGCCATCCCCGGGACAGGGATACCTACGAGCAGTACTTC.

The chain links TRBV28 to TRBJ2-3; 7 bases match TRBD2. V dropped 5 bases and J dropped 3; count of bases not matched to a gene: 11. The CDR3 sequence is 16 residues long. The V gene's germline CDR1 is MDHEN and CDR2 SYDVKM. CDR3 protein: CASSHPLLAETDTQYF. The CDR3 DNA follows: TGTGCCAGCAGTCACCCACTCCTAGCGGAGACAGATACGCAGTATTTT.

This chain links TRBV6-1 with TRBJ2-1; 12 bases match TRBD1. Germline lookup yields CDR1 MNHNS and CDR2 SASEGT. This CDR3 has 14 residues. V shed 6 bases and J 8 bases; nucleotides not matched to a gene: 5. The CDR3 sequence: CASSDGTGGYEQFF. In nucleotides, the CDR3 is TGTGCCAGCAGCGACGGGACAGGGGGCTATGAGCAGTTCTTC.

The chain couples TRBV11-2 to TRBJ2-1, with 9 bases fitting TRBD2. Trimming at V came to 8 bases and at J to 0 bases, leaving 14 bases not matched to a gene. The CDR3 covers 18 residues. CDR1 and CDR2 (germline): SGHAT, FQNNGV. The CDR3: CASRGSSGVTSSYNEQFF. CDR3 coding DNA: TGTGCCAGCCGAGGATCTAGCGGGGTTACTAGCTCCTACAATGAGCAGTTCTTC. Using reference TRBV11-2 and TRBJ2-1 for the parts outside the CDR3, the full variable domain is EAGVAQSPRYKIIEKRQSVAFWCNPISGHATLYWYQQILGQGPKLLIQFQNNGVVDDSQLPKDRFSAERLKGVDSTLKIQPAKLEDSAVYLCASRGSSGVTSSYNEQFFGPGTRLTVL.